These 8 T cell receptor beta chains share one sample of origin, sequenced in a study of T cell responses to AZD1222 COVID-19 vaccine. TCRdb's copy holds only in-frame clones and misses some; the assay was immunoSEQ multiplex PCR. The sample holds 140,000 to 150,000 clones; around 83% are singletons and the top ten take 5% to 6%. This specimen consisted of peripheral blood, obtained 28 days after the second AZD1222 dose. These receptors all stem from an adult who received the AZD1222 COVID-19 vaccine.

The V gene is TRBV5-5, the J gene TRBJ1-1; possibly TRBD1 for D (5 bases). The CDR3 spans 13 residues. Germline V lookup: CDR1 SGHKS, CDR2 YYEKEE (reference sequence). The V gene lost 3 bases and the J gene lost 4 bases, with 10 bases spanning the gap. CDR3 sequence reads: CASSYTGTTEAFF. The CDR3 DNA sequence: TGTGCCAGCAGCTATACGGGGACCACTGAAGCTTTCTTT. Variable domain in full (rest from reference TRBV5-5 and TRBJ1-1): DAGVTQSPTHLIKTRGQQVTLRCSPISGHKSVSWYQQVLGQGPQFIFQYYEKEERGRGNFPDRFSARQFPNYSSELNVNALLLGDSALYLCASSYTGTTEAFFGQGTRLTVV.

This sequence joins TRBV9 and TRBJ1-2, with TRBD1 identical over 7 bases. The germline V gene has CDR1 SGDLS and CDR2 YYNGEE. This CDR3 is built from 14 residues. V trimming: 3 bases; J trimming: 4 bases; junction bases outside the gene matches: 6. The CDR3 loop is CASSEEGAGYGYTF. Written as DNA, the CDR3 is TGTGCCAGCAGCGAGGAGGGGGCAGGCTATGGCTACACCTTC.

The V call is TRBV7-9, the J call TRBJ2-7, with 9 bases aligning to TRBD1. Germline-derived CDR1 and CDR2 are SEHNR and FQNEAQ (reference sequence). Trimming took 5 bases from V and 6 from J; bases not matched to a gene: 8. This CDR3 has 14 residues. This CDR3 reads CASSPDRGTGEQYF. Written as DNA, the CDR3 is TGTGCCAGCAGCCCAGACAGGGGGACTGGCGAGCAGTACTTC. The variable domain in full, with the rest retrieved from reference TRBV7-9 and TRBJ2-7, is DTGVSQNPRHKITKRGQNVTFRCDPISEHNRLYWYRQTLGQGPEFLTYFQNEAQLEKSRLLSDRFSAERPKGSFSTLEIQRTEQGDSAMYLCASSPDRGTGEQYFGPGTRLTVT.

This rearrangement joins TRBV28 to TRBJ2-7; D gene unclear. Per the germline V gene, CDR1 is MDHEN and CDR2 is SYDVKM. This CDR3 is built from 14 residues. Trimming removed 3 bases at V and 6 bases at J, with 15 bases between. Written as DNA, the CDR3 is TGTGCCAGCAGTTTCCAGCTACAGTCGCTCGAGCAGTACTTC. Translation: CASSFQLQSLEQYF.

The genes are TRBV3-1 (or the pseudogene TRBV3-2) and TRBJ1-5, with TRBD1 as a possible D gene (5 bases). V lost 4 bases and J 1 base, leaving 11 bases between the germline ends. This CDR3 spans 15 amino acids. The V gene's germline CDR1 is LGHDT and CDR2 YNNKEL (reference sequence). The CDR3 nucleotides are TGTGCCAGCAGCCCGGGGGTAGGGAGCAATCAGCCCCAGCATTTT. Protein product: CASSPGVGSNQPQHF.

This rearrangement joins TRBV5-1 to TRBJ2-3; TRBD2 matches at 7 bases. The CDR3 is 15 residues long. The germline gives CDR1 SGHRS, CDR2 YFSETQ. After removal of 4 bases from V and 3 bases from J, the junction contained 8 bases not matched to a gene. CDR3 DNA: TGCGCCAGCAGCCTCCCCGGGGGGTTGACAGATACGCAGTATTTT. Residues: CASSLPGGLTDTQYF.

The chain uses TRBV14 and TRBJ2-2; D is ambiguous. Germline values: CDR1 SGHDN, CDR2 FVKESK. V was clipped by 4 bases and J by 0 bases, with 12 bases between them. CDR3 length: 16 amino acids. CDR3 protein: CASSPVRVANTGELFF. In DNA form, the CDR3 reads TGTGCCAGCAGCCCCGTCCGAGTTGCGAACACCGGGGAGCTGTTTTTT.

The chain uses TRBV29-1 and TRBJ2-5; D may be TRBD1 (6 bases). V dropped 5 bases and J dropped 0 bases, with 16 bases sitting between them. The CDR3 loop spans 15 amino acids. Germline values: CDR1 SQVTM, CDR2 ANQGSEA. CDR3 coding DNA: TGCAGCGTTTCCTTTGGGGGCCGTAACCAAGAGACCCAGTACTTC. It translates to CSVSFGGRNQETQYF.